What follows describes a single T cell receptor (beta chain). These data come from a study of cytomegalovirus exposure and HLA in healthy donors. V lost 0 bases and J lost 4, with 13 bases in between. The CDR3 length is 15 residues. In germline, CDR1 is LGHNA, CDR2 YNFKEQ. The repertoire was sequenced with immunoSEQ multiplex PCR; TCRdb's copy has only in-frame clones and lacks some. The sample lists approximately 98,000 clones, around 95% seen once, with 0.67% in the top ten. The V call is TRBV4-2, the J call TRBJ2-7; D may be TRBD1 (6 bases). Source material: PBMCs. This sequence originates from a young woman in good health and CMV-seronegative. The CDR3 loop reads CASSQDSYREYEQYF. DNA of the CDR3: TGTGCCAGCAGCCAAGATTCGTACAGGGAGTACGAGCAGTACTTC.